These 24 T cell receptor beta chains came from one sample sequenced in a study of multiple sclerosis patients with progressive multifocal leukoencephalopathy. Time point here: less than 7 months of natalizumab therapy. Using immunoSEQ multiplex PCR, the repertoire was profiled, and TCRdb retains in-frame clones only, with some absent. Among 25,000 to 35,000 clones listed, roughly 89% were seen once. Material: PBMCs, obtained from a patient treated with natalizumab. These receptors were obtained from a human donor with multiple sclerosis.

The V and J genes are TRBV6-5 and TRBJ1-5, with TRBD1 identical over 7 bases. Germline CDR1 reads MNHEY; CDR2 reads SVGAGI. The trim removed 5 bases at V and 5 bases at J, leaving 6 bases unmatched. CDR3 length equals 14 residues. CDR3 sequence: CASSQDRDYQPQHF. CDR3 sequence (DNA): TGTGCCAGCAGTCAAGACAGGGATTATCAGCCCCAGCATTTT.

CDR3 DNA sequence: TGTGCCAGCAGTTTAGGGATTCAGTTAGCCGGGGAGCTGTTTTTT. This encodes CASSLGIQLAGELFF. J is TRBJ2-2 and V is TRBV27; no reliable D call. V lost 2 bases and J 6 bases, leaving 13 bases between the germline ends. Germline lookup yields CDR1 MNHEY and CDR2 SMNVEV (reference sequence). The CDR3 runs to 15 residues.

The chain combines TRBV6-4 with TRBJ2-2; 7 bases match TRBD1. The CDR3 sequence is 15 residues long. J gave up 6 bases and V 6 bases, and 10 bases lay outside the gene matches. Germline V lookup: CDR1 MRHNA, CDR2 SNTAGT. The CDR3 nucleotides read TGTGCCAGCAGGGATAAGGGGGCTTCGGCCGGGGAGCTGTTTTTT. Translated: CASRDKGASAGELFF.

The chain has TRBV30 and TRBJ1-3; D uncertain. The germline V gene has CDR1 GTSNPN and CDR2 SVGIG (reference sequence). V was shortened by 4 bases and J by 0 bases, with 7 bases between the two germline ends. The CDR3 spans 13 residues. CDR3 bases: TGTGCCTGGACCCGGGGCTCTGGAAACACCATATATTTT. Amino acid sequence: CAWTRGSGNTIYF.

This chain uses TRBV19 with TRBJ2-7; the match to TRBD2 covers 14 bases. J gave up 3 bases and V 3 bases, and 1 base lay outside the gene matches. Germline CDR1 is LNHDA and CDR2 is SQIVND (reference sequence). This CDR3 is built from 15 residues. The CDR3 bases are TGTGCCAGTAGTATGGGGACTAGCGGGAGCTACGAGCAGTACTTC. Protein product: CASSMGTSGSYEQYF.

The V gene is TRBV10-3, the J gene TRBJ2-7, with D possibly matching TRBD2 (7 bases). Trimming removed 6 bases from V and 5 bases from J, with 14 bases in between. This CDR3 is 13 amino acids long. Germline V gene data show CDR1 as ENHRY and CDR2 as SYGVKD. CDR3 nucleotides: TGTGCCATCAGAGCTCCGGGGGGCAACGAGCAGTACTTC. Translated, it gives CAIRAPGGNEQYF.

The chain joins TRBV18 to TRBJ1-1; D uncertain. Germline V gene data show CDR1 as KGHSH and CDR2 as LQKENI. Trimming removed 2 bases from V and 7 bases from J, with 17 bases in between. This CDR3 region has 15 residues. The CDR3 DNA reads TGTGCCAGCTCACCAACCACCCAGGTTATAGGTGAAGCTTTCTTT. Protein: CASSPTTQVIGEAFF.

Points on this clone: A read error may produce the germline difference seen at one junction end. The gene calls are TRBV7-7 and TRBJ2-1; 7 nucleotides align to TRBD1. The CDR3 has 14 amino acids. Looked up from germline, CDR1 is SSHAT and CDR2 is FNYEAQ (reference sequence). CDR3 bases: TGTGCTAGCAGCTCAGGGGGAGAGGTGAATGAGCAGTTCTTC. Residues: CASSSGGEVNEQFF.

The chain employs TRBV19 and TRBJ2-2, with 9 bases that match TRBD1. V gave up 6 bases and J gave up 5 bases; unmatched junction bases: 10. This CDR3 region has 16 residues. Germline CDR1 and CDR2: LNHDA and SQIVND (reference sequence). Written as DNA, the CDR3 is TGTGCCAGTAGACAGGGGGCGGTCAGAACAACCGGGGAGCTGTTTTTT. Residues: CASRQGAVRTTGELFF.

This chain links TRBV28 with TRBJ2-5; no reliable D call. Judging by the DNA end, TRBJ2-7 fits better; the J call may be wrong. This CDR3 region has 13 residues. Germline values: CDR1 MDHEN, CDR2 SYDVKM. CDR3 loop: CASTKQGIYEQYF. Written as DNA, the CDR3 is TGTGCCAGCACCAAACAAGGCATTTACGAGCAGTACTTC.

V is TRBV7-9 and J is TRBJ2-5; a possible D gene is TRBD1 (5 bases). With the DNA end fitting TRBJ2-7 better, the J assignment may be wrong. The CDR3 runs to 13 residues. Germline V gene data show CDR1 as SEHNR and CDR2 as FQNEAQ (reference sequence). CDR3 sequence (DNA): TGTGCCAGCAGCTTAGGACAGCCCTACGAGCAGTACTTC. Amino acid sequence: CASSLGQPYEQYF.

This sequence joins TRBV4-1 and TRBJ1-1, with TRBD1 matching over 8 bases. V lost 3 bases, J lost 1 base, and 10 bases stayed unmatched. CDR3 length equals 17 residues. The germline V gene has CDR1 MGHRA and CDR2 YSYEKL. The CDR3 DNA sequence: TGCGCCAGCAGCCAGCTTCCCGGGACAGGTGGGAACACTGAAGCTTTCTTT. This sequence encodes CASSQLPGTGGNTEAFF.

This clone came up a few times. This chain connects TRBV10-3 to TRBJ1-4; D possibly corresponds to TRBD1 (6 bases). V was clipped by 7 bases and J by 8 bases, with 14 bases between them. Germline CDR1 and CDR2: ENHRY and SYGVKD. This CDR3 has 13 residues. CDR3 bases: TGTGCCATCAAGGCAGGGACAAACGAAAAACTGTTTTTT. Translated, it gives CAIKAGTNEKLFF.

V and J are TRBV5-1 and TRBJ1-2, with a weak D call TRBD1 (5 bases). The germline V gene encodes CDR1 SGHRS and CDR2 YFSETQ. The CDR3 covers 13 residues. The ends were cut back, 1 base at V and 5 bases at J, with 9 bases in the middle. The CDR3 nucleotides are TGCGCCAGCAGCTTGTCTGGGACTTATGGCTACACCTTC. Residues: CASSLSGTYGYTF.

V and J are TRBV6-6 and TRBJ1-1; tentatively, D is TRBD1 (5 bases). Germline-derived CDR1 and CDR2 are MNHNY and SVGAGI (reference sequence). V was clipped by 2 bases and J by 3 bases, with 10 bases between them. This CDR3 contains 14 residues. The CDR3 sequence is CASSYGGSDTEAFF. In DNA, the CDR3 is TGTGCCAGCAGTTACGGGGGATCTGACACTGAAGCTTTCTTT.

The chain is built from TRBV28 and TRBJ1-4, with D uncertain. Germline loops: CDR1 MDHEN, CDR2 SYDVKM. The V and J ends lost 6 bases and 6 bases respectively, with 14 bases between them. The length of the CDR3 is 14 residues. The CDR3 region has the DNA TGTGCCAGCAGATCCACCGCTGCGTATGAAAAACTGTTTTTT. Translated: CASRSTAAYEKLFF. The full variable domain, with the rest looked up from reference TRBV28 and TRBJ1-4, is DVKVTQSSRYLVKRTGEKVFLECVQDMDHENMFWYRQDPGLGLRLIYFSYDVKMKEKGDIPEGYSVSREKKERFSLILESASTNQTSMYLCASRSTAAYEKLFFGSGTQLSVL.

This clone was counted a single time. The gene calls are TRBV19 and TRBJ2-1; TRBD2 matches at 8 bases. CDR3 length: 14 amino acids. CDR1 is LNHDA and CDR2 is SQIVND in the germline V gene (reference sequence). Trimming cost V 7 bases and J 10 bases; bases outside gene matches: 12. The DNA of the CDR3 is TGTGCCAGTACCCCCGGGGGGGGGACGACGGAGCAGTTCTTC. Amino acid sequence: CASTPGGGTTEQFF.

This sequence joins TRBV9 and TRBJ2-1; 7 bases map to TRBD2. Germline CDR1 and CDR2: SGDLS and YYNGEE. The CDR3 runs 14 residues. With 2 bases clipped from V and 4 bases from J, the junction kept 3 bases outside the gene matches. The CDR3 spells CASSVSSGYNEQFF. In nucleotides, the CDR3 is TGTGCCAGCAGCGTTTCTAGCGGATACAATGAGCAGTTCTTC.

The V and J genes are TRBV18 and TRBJ1-2; 10 bases are a match to TRBD1. Germline V gene sequence: CDR1 KGHSH, CDR2 LQKENI. Trimming at V came to 5 bases and at J to 6 bases, leaving 15 bases not matched to a gene. The CDR3 loop spans 17 amino acids. The CDR3 loop reads CASSTLSLGTGDNGYTF. For the CDR3, the DNA is TGTGCCAGCTCAACTTTATCCCTCGGGACAGGGGATAATGGCTACACCTTC.

A few counts support this clone. This rearrangement joins TRBV7-2 to TRBJ1-4; D unclear. The length of the CDR3 is 13 residues. From germline, CDR1 is SGHTA and CDR2 FQGNSA. V was shortened by 7 bases and J by 8 bases, with 14 bases between the two germline ends. The CDR3 bases are TGTGCCAGCACCTCATTTGGACGGGAAAAACTGTTTTTT. This gives the protein CASTSFGREKLFF.

This clone was counted a single time. This chain uses TRBV6-5 with TRBJ1-1, with D possibly being TRBD1 (5 bases). Germline assignment: CDR1 MNHEY and CDR2 SVGAGI. V was cut by 4 bases and J by 5 bases, with 5 bases left in between. The CDR3 runs 11 residues. The CDR3 is CASSWGTEAFF. In DNA form, the CDR3 reads TGTGCCAGCAGTTGGGGGACTGAAGCTTTCTTT.

This clone was recorded once. The chain uses TRBV7-9 and TRBJ2-2; D is uncertain. Germline V gives CDR1 SEHNR, CDR2 FQNEAQ (reference sequence). The CDR3 loop spans 12 amino acids. V was cut by 5 bases and J by 3 bases, with 4 bases left in between. CDR3 region: CASSPYTGELFF. CDR3 bases: TGTGCCAGCAGCCCCTACACCGGGGAGCTGTTTTTT.

The rearrangement uses TRBV6-6 and TRBJ1-6; no definite D call. Trimming stripped 2 bases from V and 11 bases from J, with 7 bases between. CDR3 size: 12 residues. Per germline, CDR1 MNHNY and CDR2 SVGAGI (reference sequence). In DNA form, the CDR3 reads TGTGCCAGCAGTTACGGCGCCCCACCCCTCCACTTT. It translates to CASSYGAPPLHF.

V is TRBV7-9 and J is TRBJ1-5; D call uncertain. The CDR3 runs 12 residues. Germline-derived CDR1 and CDR2 are SEHNR and FQNEAQ (reference sequence). V was clipped by 7 bases and J by 3 bases, with 7 bases between them. As DNA, the CDR3 is TGTGCCAGCACAGGACTCAATCAGCCCCAGCATTTT. Translated, it gives CASTGLNQPQHF.